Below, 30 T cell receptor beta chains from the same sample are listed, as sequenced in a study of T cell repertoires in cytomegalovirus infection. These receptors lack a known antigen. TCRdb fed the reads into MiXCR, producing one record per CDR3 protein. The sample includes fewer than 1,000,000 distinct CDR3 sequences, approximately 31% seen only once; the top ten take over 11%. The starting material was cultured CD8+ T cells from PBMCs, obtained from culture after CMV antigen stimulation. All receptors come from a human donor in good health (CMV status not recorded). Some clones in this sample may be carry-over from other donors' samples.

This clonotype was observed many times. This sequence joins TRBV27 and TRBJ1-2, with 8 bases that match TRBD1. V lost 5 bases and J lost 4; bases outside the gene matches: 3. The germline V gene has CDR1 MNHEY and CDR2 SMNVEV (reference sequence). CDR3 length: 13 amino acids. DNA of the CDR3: TGTGCCAGCAGTCTGACAGGGGTCTATGGCTACACCTTC. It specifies CASSLTGVYGYTF.

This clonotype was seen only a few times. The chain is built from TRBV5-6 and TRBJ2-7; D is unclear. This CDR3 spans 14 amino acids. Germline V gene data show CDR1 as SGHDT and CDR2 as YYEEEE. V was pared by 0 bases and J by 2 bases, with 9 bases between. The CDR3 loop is CASSLGGSTYEQYV. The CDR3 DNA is TGTGCCAGCAGCTTGGGCGGCAGCACCTACGAGCAGTACGTC.

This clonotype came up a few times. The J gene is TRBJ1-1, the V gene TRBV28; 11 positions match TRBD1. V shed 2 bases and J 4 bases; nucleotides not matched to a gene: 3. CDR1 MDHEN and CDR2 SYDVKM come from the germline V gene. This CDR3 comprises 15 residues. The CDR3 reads CASSLGTGGGTEAFF. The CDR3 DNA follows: TGTGCCAGCAGTTTAGGGACAGGGGGGGGCACTGAAGCTTTCTTT.

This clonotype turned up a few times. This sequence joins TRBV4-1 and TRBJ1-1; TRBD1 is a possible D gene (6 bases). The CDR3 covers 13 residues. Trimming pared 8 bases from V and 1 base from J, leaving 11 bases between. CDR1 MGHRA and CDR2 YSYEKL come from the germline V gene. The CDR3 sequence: CASGLQGNTEAFF. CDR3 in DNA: TGCGCCAGCGGACTACAGGGGAACACTGAAGCTTTCTTT.

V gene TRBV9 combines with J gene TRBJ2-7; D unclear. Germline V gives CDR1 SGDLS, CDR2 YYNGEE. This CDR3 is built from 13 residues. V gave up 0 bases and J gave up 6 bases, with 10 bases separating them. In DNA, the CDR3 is TGTGCCAGCAGCGTAGATGGAAAATCCGAGCAGTACGTC. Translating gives CASSVDGKSEQYV.

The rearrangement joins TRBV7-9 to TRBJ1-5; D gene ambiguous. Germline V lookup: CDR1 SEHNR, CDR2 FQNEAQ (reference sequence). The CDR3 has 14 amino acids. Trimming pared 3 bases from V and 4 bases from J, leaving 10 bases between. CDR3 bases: TGTGCCAGCAGCTTCCGAGTCACAAATCAGCCCCAGCATTTT. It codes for CASSFRVTNQPQHF.

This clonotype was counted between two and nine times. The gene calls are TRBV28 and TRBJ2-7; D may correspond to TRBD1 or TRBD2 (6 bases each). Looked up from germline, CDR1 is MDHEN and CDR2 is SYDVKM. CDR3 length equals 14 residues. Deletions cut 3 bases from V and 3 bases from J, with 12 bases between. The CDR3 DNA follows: TGTGCCAGCAGTTTGCCGGGGGCAGGCTACGAGCAGTACTTC. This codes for CASSLPGAGYEQYF.

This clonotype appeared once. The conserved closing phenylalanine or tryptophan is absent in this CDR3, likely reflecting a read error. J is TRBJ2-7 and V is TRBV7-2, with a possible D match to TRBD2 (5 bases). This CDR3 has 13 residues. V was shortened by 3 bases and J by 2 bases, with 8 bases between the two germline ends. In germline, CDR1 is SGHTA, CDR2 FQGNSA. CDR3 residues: CASSFGVTYEQYC. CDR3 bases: TGTGCCAGCAGCTTCGGGGTTACCTACGAGCAGTACTGC.

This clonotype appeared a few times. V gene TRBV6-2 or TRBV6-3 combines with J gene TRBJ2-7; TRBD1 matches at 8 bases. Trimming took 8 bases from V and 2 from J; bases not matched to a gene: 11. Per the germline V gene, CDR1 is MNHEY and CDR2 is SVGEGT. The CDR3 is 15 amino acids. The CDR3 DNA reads TGTGCCAGCCACGATGTGACAGGGGCCACCTACGAGCAGTACGTC. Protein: CASHDVTGATYEQYV.

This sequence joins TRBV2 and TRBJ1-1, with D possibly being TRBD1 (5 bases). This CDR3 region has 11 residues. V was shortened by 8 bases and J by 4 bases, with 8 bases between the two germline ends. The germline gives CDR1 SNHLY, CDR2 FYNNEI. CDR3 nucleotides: TGTGCCAGCCAGGGAAGCACTGAAGCTTTCTTT. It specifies CASQGSTEAFF.

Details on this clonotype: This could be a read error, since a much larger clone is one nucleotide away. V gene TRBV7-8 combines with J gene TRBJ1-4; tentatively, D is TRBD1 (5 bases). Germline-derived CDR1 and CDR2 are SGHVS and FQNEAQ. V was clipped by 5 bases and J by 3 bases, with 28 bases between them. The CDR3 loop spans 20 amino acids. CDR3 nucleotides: TGTGCCAGCAGCATGAACCGGGACTCTTCTATCTCGGAACCTAATGAAAAACTGTTTTTT. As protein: CASSMNRDSSISEPNEKLFF.

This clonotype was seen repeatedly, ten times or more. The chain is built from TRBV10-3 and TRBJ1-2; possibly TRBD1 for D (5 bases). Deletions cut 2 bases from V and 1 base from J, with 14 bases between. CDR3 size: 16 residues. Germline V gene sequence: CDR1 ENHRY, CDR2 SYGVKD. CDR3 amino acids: CAISETGEPYNYGYTF. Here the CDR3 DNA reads TGTGCCATCAGTGAGACGGGGGAACCATATAACTATGGCTACACCTTC.

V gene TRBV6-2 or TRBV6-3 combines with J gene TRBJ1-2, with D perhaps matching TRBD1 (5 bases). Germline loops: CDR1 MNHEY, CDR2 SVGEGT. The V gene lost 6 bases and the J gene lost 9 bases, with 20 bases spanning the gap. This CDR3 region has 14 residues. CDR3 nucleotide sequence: TGTGCCAGCAGCCAAGGGACCTCTCCGAAAAGCTACACCTTC. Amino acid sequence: CASSQGTSPKSYTF.

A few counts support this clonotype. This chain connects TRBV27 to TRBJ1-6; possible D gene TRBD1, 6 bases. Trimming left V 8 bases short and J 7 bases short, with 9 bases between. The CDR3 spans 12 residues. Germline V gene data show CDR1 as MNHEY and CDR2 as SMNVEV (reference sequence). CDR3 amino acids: CASRTENSPLHF. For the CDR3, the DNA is TGTGCCAGCCGGACAGAGAATTCACCCCTCCACTTT.

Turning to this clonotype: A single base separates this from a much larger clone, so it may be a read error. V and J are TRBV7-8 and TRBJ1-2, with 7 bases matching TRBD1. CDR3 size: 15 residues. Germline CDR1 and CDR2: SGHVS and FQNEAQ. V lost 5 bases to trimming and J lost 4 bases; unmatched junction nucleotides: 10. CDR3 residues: CASSMDRRYIYGYTF. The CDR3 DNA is TGTGCCAGCAGCATGGACAGGCGGTACATCTATGGCTACACCTTC.

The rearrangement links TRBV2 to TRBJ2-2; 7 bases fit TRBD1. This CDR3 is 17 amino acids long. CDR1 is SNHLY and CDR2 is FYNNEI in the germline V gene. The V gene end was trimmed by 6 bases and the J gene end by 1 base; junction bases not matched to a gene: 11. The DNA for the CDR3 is TGTGCCAGCAGACCTCTCGGGGACAGACTGAACACCGGGGAGCTGTTTTTT. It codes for CASRPLGDRLNTGELFF. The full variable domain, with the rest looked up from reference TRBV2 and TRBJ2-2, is EPEVTQTPSHQVTQMGQEVILRCVPISNHLYFYWYRQILGQKVEFLVSFYNNEISEKSEIFDDQFSVERPDGSNFTLKIRSTKLEDSAMYFCASRPLGDRLNTGELFFGEGSRLTVL.

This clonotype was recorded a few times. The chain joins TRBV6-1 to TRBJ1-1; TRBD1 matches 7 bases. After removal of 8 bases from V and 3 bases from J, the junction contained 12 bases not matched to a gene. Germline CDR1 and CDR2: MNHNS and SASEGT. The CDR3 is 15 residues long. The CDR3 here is CASQGQFALDTEAFF. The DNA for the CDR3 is TGTGCCAGCCAGGGACAGTTCGCCTTGGACACTGAAGCTTTCTTT.

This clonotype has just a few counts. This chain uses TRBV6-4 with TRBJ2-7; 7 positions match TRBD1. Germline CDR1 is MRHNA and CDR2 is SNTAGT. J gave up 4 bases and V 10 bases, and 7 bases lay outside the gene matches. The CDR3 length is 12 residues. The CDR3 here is CAIQTGIYEQYV. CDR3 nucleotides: TGTGCCATCCAGACAGGGATATACGAGCAGTACGTC.

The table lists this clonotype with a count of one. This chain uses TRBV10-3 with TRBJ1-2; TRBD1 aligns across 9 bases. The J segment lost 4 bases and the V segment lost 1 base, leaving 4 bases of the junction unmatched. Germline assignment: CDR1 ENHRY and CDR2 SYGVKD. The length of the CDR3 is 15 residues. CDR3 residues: CAISELLQGAYGYTF. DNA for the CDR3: TGTGCCATCAGTGAGTTATTACAGGGGGCCTATGGCTACACCTTC.

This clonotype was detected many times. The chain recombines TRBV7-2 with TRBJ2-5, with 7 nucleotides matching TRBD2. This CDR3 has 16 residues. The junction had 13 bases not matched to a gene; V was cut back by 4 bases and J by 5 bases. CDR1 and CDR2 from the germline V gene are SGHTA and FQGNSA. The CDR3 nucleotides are TGTGCCAGCAGCTGGGAGGGGACGGAACATCGGGAGACCCAGTACTTC. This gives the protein CASSWEGTEHRETQYF.

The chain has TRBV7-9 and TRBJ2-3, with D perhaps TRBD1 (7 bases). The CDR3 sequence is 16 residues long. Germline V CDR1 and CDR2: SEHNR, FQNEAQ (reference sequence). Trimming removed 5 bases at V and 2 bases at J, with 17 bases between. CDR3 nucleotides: TGTGCCAGCAGCACTCAGGGGGGCAGAGACACAGATACGCAGTATTTT. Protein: CASSTQGGRDTDTQYF.

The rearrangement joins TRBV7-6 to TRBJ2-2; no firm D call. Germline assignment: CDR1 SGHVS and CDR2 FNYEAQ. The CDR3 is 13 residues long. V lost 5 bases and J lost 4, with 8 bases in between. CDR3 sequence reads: CASSPQITGELFF. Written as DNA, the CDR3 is TGTGCCAGCAGCCCACAGATCACCGGGGAGCTGTTTTTT. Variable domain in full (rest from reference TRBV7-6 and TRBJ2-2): GAGVSQSPRYKVTKRGQDVALRCDPISGHVSLYWYRQALGQGPEFLTYFNYEAQQDKSGLPNDRFSAERPEGSISTLTIQRTEQRDSAMYRCASSPQITGELFFGEGSRLTVL.

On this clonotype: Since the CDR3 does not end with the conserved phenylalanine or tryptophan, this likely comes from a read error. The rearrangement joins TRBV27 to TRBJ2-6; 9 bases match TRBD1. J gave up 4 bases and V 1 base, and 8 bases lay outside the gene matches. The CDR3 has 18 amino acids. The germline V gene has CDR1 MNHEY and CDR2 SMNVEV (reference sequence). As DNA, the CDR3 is TGTGCCAGCAGTTTATATGGGGGACAGGGTATGGGGGCCAACGTCCTGACTTCC. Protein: CASSLYGGQGMGANVLTS.

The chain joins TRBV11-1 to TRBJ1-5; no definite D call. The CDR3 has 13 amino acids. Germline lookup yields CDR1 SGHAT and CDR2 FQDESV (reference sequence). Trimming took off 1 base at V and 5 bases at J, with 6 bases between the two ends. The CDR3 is CASSLGSDQPQHF. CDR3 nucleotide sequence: TGTGCCAGCAGCTTAGGCAGCGATCAGCCCCAGCATTTT.

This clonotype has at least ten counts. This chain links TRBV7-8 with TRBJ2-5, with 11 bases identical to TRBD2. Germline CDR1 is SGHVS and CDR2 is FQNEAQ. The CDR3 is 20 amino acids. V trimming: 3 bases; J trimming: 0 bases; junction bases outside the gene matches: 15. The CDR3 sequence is CASSLGGLAEFLPYQETQYF. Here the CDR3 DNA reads TGTGCCAGCAGCTTGGGGGGACTAGCGGAGTTCTTACCGTACCAAGAGACCCAGTACTTC. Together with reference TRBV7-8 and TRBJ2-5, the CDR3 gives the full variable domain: GAGVSQSPRYKVAKRGQDVALRCDPISGHVSLFWYQQALGQGPEFLTYFQNEAQLDKSGLPSDRFFAERPEGSVSTLKIQRTQQEDSAVYLCASSLGGLAEFLPYQETQYFGPGTRLLVL.

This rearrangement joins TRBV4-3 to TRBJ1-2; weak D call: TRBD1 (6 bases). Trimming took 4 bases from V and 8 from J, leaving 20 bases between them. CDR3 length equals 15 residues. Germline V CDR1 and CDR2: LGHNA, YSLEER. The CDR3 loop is CASSRNRVVGEGYTF. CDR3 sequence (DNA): TGCGCCAGCAGCCGTAACAGGGTAGTCGGCGAAGGCTACACCTTC.

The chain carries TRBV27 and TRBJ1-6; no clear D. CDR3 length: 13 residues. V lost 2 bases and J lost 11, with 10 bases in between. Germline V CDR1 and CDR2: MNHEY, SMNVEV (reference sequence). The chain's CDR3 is CASSLAWSAPLHF. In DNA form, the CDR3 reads TGTGCCAGCAGTTTAGCTTGGTCGGCACCCCTCCACTTT.

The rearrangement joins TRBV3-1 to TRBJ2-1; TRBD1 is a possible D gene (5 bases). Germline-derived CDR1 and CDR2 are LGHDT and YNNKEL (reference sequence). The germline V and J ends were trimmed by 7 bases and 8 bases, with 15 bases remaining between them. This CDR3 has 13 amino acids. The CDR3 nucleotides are TGTGCCAGCACCCAGCCAGGGATCGATGAGCAGTTCTTC. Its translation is CASTQPGIDEQFF.

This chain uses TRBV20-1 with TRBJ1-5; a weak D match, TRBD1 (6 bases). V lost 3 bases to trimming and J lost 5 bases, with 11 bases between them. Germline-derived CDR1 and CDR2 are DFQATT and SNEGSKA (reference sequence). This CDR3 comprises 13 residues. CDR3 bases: TGCAGTGCTAGCCGGGACAACGATCAGCCCCAGCATTTT. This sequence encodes CSASRDNDQPQHF.

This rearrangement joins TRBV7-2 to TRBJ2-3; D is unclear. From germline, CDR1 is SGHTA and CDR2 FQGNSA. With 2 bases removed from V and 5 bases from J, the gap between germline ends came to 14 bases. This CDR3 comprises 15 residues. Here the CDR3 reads CASSLNRGPGDTQYF. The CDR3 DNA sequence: TGTGCCAGCAGCTTAAACCGCGGTCCGGGAGATACGCAGTATTTT. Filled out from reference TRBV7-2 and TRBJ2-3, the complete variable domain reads GAGVSQSPSNKVTEKGKDVELRCDPISGHTALYWYRQSLGQGLEFLIYFQGNSAPDKSGLPSDRFSAERTGGSVSTLTIQRTQQEDSAVYLCASSLNRGPGDTQYFGPGTRLTVL.